This section outlines one T cell receptor (beta chain) sequence together with its context. The data belong to a study of cytomegalovirus exposure and HLA in healthy donors. The PCR employed 60 Vbeta primers together with 13 Jbeta primers. Using immunoSEQ multiplex PCR, the repertoire was profiled, and TCRdb retains in-frame clones only, with some absent. The sample consists of 110,000 to 150,000 clones, 75% of them appearing once. Losses at the gene ends were 3 bases for V and 4 bases for J; bases not matched to a gene: 8. The CDR3 has 15 amino acids. CDR1 is GTSNPN and CDR2 is SVGIG in the germline V gene (reference sequence).

The chain employs TRBV30 and TRBJ1-4; TRBD1 matches at 7 bases. This TCR was recovered from a man aged 25-45 years in good health and CMV-seronegative. The specimen sequenced was PBMCs. In nucleotides, the CDR3 is TGTGCCTGGAGCGGGACAGCGGCCCTTAATGAAAAACTGTTTTTT. It codes for CAWSGTAALNEKLFF. Drawing the rest from reference TRBV30 and TRBJ1-4, the complete variable domain is SQTIHQWPATLVQPVGSPLSLECTVEGTSNPNLYWYRQAAGRGLQLLFYSVGIGQISSEVPQNLSASRPQDRQFILSSKKLLLSDSGFYLCAWSGTAALNEKLFFGSGTQLSVL.